This T cell receptor beta chain was retrieved from a study of control samples from healthy donors and cancer patients. Profiling relied on immunoSEQ multiplex PCR, and the TCRdb table lists in-frame clones only, not all of them. The sample records approximately 90,000 clones, about 92% being singletons. This clone was seen a single time. Sequencing input: blood. This clonotype was obtained from a woman in her 30s in good health.

The DNA of the CDR3 is TGTGCCAGCAGTTACGACAGGGGCCGAGATCAGCCCCAGCATTTT. Protein: CASSYDRGRDQPQHF. The chain carries TRBV6-5 and TRBJ1-5, with 8 bases identical to TRBD1. J lost 5 bases, V lost 2 bases, and 5 bases had no gene match. Germline-derived CDR1 and CDR2 are MNHEY and SVGAGI. The CDR3 is 15 amino acids.